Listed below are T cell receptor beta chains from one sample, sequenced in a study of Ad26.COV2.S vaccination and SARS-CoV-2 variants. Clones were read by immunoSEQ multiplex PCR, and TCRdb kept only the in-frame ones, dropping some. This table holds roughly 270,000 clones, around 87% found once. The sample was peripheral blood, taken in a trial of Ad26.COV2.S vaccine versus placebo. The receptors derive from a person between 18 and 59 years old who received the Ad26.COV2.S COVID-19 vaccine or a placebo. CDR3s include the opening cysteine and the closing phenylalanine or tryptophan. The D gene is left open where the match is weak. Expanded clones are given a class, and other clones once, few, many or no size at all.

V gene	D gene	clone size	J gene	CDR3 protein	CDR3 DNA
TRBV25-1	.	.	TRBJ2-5	CATESRVEETQYF	TGTGCCACCGAATCCAGGGTCGAAGAGACCCAGTACTTC
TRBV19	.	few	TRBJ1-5	CASSIVSFSNQPQHF	TGTGCCAGTAGTATAGTGAGTTTTAGCAATCAGCCCCAGCATTTT
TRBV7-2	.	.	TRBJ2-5	CASSRDLSQETQYF	TGTGCCAGCAGCCGGGACTTGTCTCAAGAGACCCAGTACTTC
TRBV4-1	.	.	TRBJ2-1	CASSQARPGHYNEQFF	TGCGCCAGCAGCCAGGCCCGGCCGGGCCACTACAATGAGCAGTTCTTC
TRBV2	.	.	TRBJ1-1	CASSVVNTEAFF	TGTGCCAGCAGTGTTGTAAACACTGAAGCTTTCTTT
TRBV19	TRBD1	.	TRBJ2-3	CASSGQGATDTQYF	TGTGCCAGTAGTGGACAGGGGGCGACAGATACGCAGTATTTT
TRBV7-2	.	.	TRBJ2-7	CASSLEVGIYEQYF	TGTGCCAGCAGCTTAGAAGTGGGAATCTACGAGCAGTACTTC
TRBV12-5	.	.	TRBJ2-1	CASGLAEQFF	TGTGCTAGTGGTTTGGCTGAGCAGTTCTTC
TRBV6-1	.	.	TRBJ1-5	CASSEATTNQPQHF	TGTGCCAGCAGTGAAGCGACCACAAATCAGCCCCAGCATTTT
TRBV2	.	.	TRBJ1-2	CASSQGINYGYTF	TGTGCCAGCAGCCAGGGAATAAACTATGGCTACACCTTC
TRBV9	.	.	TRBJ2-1	CASSPGRSSYNEQFF	TGTGCCAGCAGCCCCGGGCGGAGCTCCTACAATGAGCAGTTCTTC
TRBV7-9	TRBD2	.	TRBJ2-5	CASSLLTSGSWETQYF	TGTGCCAGCAGCTTATTAACTAGCGGGAGTTGGGAGACCCAGTACTTC
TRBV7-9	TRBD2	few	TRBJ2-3	CASRAGTSGRSTDTQYF	TGTGCCAGCAGGGCCGGGACTAGCGGGAGAAGCACAGATACGCAGTATTTT
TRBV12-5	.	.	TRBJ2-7	CASGSDMASLEQYF	TGTGCTAGTGGCTCTGACATGGCGTCCCTCGAGCAGTACTTC
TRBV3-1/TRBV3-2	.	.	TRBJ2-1	CASSHDEGYNEQFF	TGTGCCAGCAGCCATGATGAAGGGTACAATGAGCAGTTCTTC
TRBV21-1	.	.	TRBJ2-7	CASSKEAEPPSYEQYF	TGTGCCAGCAGCAAAGAGGCAGAACCTCCTTCCTACGAGCAGTACTTC
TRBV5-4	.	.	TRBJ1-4	CASSLAGGAANEKLFF	TGTGCCAGCAGCTTGGCCGGTGGGGCTGCTAATGAAAAACTGTTTTTT
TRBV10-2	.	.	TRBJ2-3	CASSESERNTQYF	TGCGCCAGCAGTGAGTCGGAACGGAATACGCAGTATTTT
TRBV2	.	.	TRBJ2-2	CASSPPRGGTGELFF	TGTGCCAGCAGTCCGCCCAGGGGGGGCACGGGGGAGCTGTTTTTT